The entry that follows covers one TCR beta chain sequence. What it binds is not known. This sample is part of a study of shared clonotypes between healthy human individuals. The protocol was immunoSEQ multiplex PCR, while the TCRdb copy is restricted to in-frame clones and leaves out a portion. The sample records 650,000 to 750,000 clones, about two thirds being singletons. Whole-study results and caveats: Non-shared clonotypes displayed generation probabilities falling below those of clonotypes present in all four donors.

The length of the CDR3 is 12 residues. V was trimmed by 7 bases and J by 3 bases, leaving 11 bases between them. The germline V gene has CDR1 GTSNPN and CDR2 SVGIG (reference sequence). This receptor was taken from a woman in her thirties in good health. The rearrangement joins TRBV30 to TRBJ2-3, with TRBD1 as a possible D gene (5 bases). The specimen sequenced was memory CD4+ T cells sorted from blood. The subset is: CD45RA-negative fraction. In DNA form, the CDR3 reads TGTGCCTTTCAGGGTAAAACAGATACGCAGTATTTT. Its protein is CAFQGKTDTQYF. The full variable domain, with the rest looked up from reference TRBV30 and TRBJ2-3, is SQTIHQWPATLVQPVGSPLSLECTVEGTSNPNLYWYRQAAGRGLQLLFYSVGIGQISSEVPQNLSASRPQDRQFILSSKKLLLSDSGFYLCAFQGKTDTQYFGPGTRLTVL.